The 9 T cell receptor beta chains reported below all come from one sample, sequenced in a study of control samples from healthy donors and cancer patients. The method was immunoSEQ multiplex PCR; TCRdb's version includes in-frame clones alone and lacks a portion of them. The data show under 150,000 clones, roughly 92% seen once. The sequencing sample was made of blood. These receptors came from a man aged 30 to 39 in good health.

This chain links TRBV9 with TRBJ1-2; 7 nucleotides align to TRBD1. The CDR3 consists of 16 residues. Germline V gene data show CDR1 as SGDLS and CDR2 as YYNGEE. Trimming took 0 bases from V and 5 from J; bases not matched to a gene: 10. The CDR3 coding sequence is TGTGCCAGCAGCGTAGGGAGGACAGGCCGGACGTATGGCTACACCTTC. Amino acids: CASSVGRTGRTYGYTF.

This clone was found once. CDR3 DNA: TGTGCCAGCTCACCACTGGAGGAGACCCAGTACTTC. It encodes CASSPLEETQYF. The rearrangement links TRBV18 to TRBJ2-5, with D unresolved. CDR1 KGHSH and CDR2 LQKENI come from the germline V gene. The CDR3 runs to 12 residues. V was cut by 1 base and J by 5 bases, with 5 bases left in between.

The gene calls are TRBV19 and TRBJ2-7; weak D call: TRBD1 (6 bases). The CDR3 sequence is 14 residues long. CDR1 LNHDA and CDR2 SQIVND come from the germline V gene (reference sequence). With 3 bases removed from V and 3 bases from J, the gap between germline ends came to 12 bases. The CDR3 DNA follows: TGTGCCAGTAGTATCCCCGGGACACACTACGAGCAGTACTTC. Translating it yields CASSIPGTHYEQYF. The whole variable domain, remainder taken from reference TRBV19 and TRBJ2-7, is DGGITQSPKYLFRKEGQNVTLSCEQNLNHDAMYWYRQDPGQGLRLIYYSQIVNDFQKGDIAEGYSVSREKKESFPLTVTSAQKNPTAFYLCASSIPGTHYEQYFGPGTRLTVT.

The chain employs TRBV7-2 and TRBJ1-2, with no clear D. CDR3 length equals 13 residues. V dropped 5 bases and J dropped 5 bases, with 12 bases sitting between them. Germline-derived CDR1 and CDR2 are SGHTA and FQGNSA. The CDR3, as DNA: TGTGCCAGCAGCCCAGACCGCTTATATGGCTACACCTTC. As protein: CASSPDRLYGYTF.

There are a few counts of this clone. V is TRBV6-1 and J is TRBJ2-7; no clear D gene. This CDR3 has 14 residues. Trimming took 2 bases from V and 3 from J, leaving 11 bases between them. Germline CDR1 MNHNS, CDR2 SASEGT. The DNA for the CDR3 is TGTGCCAGCAGTGAACAGACGGCCCTCTACGAGCAGTACTTC. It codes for CASSEQTALYEQYF.

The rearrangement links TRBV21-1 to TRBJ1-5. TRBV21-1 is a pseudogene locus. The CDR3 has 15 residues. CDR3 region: CASSPFWEGIQPQHF. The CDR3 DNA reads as TGTGCCAGCAGCCCATTCTGGGAGGGGATTCAGCCCCAGCATTTT.

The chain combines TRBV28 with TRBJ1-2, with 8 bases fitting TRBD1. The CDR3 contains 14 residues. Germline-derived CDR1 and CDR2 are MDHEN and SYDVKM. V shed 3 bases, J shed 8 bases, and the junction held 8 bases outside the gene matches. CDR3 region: CASSFEDRVRGYTF. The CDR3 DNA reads TGTGCCAGCAGTTTCGAGGACAGGGTTAGGGGCTACACCTTC.

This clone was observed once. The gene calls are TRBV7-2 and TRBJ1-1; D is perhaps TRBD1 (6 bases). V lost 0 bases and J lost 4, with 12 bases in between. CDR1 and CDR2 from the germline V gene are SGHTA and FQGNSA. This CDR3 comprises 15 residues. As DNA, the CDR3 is TGTGCCAGCAGCTTAGCTCAGGGGTACGGCACTGAAGCTTTCTTT. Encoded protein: CASSLAQGYGTEAFF.

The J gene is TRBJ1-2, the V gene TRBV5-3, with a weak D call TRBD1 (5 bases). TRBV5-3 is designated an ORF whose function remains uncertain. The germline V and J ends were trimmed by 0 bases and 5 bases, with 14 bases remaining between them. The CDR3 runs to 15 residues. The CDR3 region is CARSLAGVGVYGYTF. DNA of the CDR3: TGTGCCAGAAGCTTGGCCGGTGTGGGGGTGTATGGCTACACCTTC.